A single sample gave rise to the 19 T cell receptor beta chains below, sequenced in a study of T cells in Graves' hyperthyroidism and ophthalmopathy (dated by TCRdb to 2018 to 2020). Libraries were prepared through multiplex PCR. The sequencing machine was an Illumina HiSeq 2000. The TCR beta CDR3 regions were amplified from the RNA transcripts. A first-round RT-PCR of the TCR CDR3 used the HTBI primer set with the Qiagen OneStep RT-PCR kit. TCRdb itself trimmed the public reads at Q25 with fastp, ran MiXCR and retained productive beta chains. Every distinct CDR3 protein forms one entry, paired with its most common genes and DNA. This sample lists roughly 630,000 distinct CDR3 sequences; about 15% were detected once. Together, the top ten hold approximately 7% of the sample. What was sequenced was blood. The receptors were gathered from a woman between 25 and 40 years old with Graves' hyperthyroidism.

This clonotype came up once. The rearrangement joins TRBV24-1 to TRBJ2-1, with TRBD2 as a possible D gene (5 bases). Germline V gene data show CDR1 as KGHDR and CDR2 as SFDVKD. The V and J ends lost 0 bases and 10 bases respectively, with 15 bases between them. The CDR3 is made up of 15 amino acids. In DNA form, the CDR3 reads TGTGCCACCAGTGATTTGTGGGAGAGGGCCGAGGAGCAGTTCTTC. Translating it yields CATSDLWERAEEQFF.

This clonotype was detected many times. At one boundary the junction diverges from the germline segment, which might be a read error. The rearrangement uses TRBV28 and TRBJ2-5; 9 nucleotides line up with TRBD1. In germline, CDR1 is MDHEN, CDR2 SYDVKM. The CDR3 has 17 amino acids. Here the CDR3 DNA reads TGTGCCAGCAGTATACTAAGGACAGGGGTGTACCAAGGGACCCAGTACTTC. Its protein product is CASSILRTGVYQGTQYF.

The sample holds a few counts of this clonotype. This chain connects TRBV4-1 to TRBJ2-4; D may be TRBD2 (7 bases). Deletions cut 1 base from V and 7 bases from J, with 17 bases between. Germline CDR1 and CDR2: MGHRA and YSYEKL. This CDR3 comprises 16 residues. The CDR3 here is CASSQAEGGALNIQYF. Written as DNA, the CDR3 is TGCGCCAGCAGCCAAGCTGAGGGGGGGGCGCTTAACATTCAGTACTTC.

In its sample, this clonotype was seen a few times. The chain recombines TRBV4-1 with TRBJ2-1, with no clear D. The CDR3 length is 19 residues. Germline V gene data show CDR1 as MGHRA and CDR2 as YSYEKL. Trimming cost V 0 bases and J 0 bases, with 18 bases left between them. This CDR3 is CASSQDWVRPSSSYNEQFF. The CDR3 coding sequence is TGCGCCAGCAGCCAAGATTGGGTTAGACCTTCGAGCTCCTACAATGAGCAGTTCTTC.

This clonotype was found many times. The J gene is TRBJ2-1, the V gene TRBV20-1; possibly TRBD2 for D (5 bases). The CDR3 sequence is 11 residues long. Between the trimmed V and J ends, which lost 3 bases and 9 bases, there was a span of 9 bases. Germline V gene lookup returns CDR1 DFQATT and CDR2 SNEGSKA (reference sequence). DNA of the CDR3: TGCAGTGCTAGGGAGGTGGGTGAGCAGTTCTTC. It codes for CSAREVGEQFF.

This clonotype showed up many times. The CDR3 DNA follows: TGTGCCAGCAGTGCCGGACAGGGCGGGCCTGGCTACACCTTC. Translated, it gives CASSAGQGGPGYTF. The chain has TRBV12-3 or TRBV12-4 and TRBJ1-2, with 8 positions matching TRBD1. V lost 5 bases and J lost 7; bases outside the gene matches: 9. The CDR3 extends over 14 amino acids.

This clonotype appeared a few times. The V gene is TRBV12-3 or TRBV12-4, the J gene TRBJ2-1; the match to TRBD2 covers 7 bases. The CDR3 consists of 15 residues. V was pared by 4 bases and J by 8 bases, with 11 bases of the junction left unmatched. The DNA of the CDR3 is TGTGCCAGCAGTTGGGGAGGGAAGAGTGAGGATGAGCAGTTCTTC. Its protein product is CASSWGGKSEDEQFF.

This clonotype was picked up one time. The CDR3, as DNA: TGCAGTGCTCCGAATTGGGCCGAGCCCTCTGGGGCCAACGTCCTGACTTTC. Its translation is CSAPNWAEPSGANVLTF. V is TRBV20-1 and J is TRBJ2-6, with no clear D. CDR1 and CDR2 from the germline V gene are DFQATT and SNEGSKA (reference sequence). V lost 5 bases to trimming and J lost 0 bases, with 17 bases between them. The CDR3 is 17 amino acids.

The chain employs TRBV20-1 and TRBJ2-1; 11 nucleotides agree with TRBD1. Losses at the gene ends were 6 bases for V and 5 bases for J; bases not matched to a gene: 9. The CDR3 runs to 15 residues. Germline V gene data show CDR1 as DFQATT and CDR2 as SNEGSKA (reference sequence). The CDR3 loop is CSAGRTGGYNNEQFF. CDR3 coding DNA: TGCAGTGCGGGTCGGACAGGGGGCTACAACAATGAGCAGTTCTTC.

This clonotype appeared many times. The chain is built from TRBV2 and TRBJ2-3; 12 bases are shared with TRBD2. V gave up 8 bases and J gave up 3 bases; unmatched junction bases: 0. From germline, CDR1 is SNHLY and CDR2 FYNNEI. The length of the CDR3 is 13 residues. CDR3 sequence reads: CASGLAGTDTQYF. CDR3 nucleotides: TGTGCCAGCGGACTAGCGGGAACAGATACGCAGTATTTT.

This clonotype was detected ten times or more. The chain carries TRBV6-2 or TRBV6-3 and TRBJ1-5, with no clear D. Trimming left V 2 bases short and J 3 bases short, with 17 bases between. Germline V gene data show CDR1 as MNHEY and CDR2 as SVGEGT. This CDR3 region has 17 residues. The CDR3 is CASSYVSGREDNQPQHF. As DNA, the CDR3 is TGTGCCAGCAGTTACGTTTCGGGGAGGGAAGACAATCAGCCCCAGCATTTT.

The CDR3 loop reads CASSLSKGGDKNIQYF. The CDR3 region has the DNA TGTGCCAGCAGCTTATCGAAGGGGGGGGACAAAAACATTCAGTACTTC. V usage is TRBV11-1 and J usage is TRBJ2-4, with D possibly matching TRBD2 (7 bases). CDR3 length: 16 amino acids. Germline-derived CDR1 and CDR2 are SGHAT and FQDESV (reference sequence). V gave up 2 bases and J gave up 3 bases, with 14 bases separating them. The full variable domain, completed using reference TRBV11-1 and TRBJ2-4, is EAEVAQSPRYKITEKSQAVAFWCDPISGHATLYWYRQILGQGPELLVQFQDESVVDDSQLPKDRFSAERLKGVDSTLKIQPAELGDSAMYLCASSLSKGGDKNIQYFGAGTRLSVL.

In its sample, this clonotype was seen many times. The gene calls are TRBV12-3 or TRBV12-4 and TRBJ2-7, with D maybe TRBD1 (5 bases). V shed 7 bases and J shed 5 bases, with 15 bases lying between them. The CDR3 extends over 13 amino acids. CDR3 in amino acids: CASTLTVSDEQYF. In DNA form, the CDR3 reads TGTGCCAGCACCCTGACAGTATCCGACGAGCAGTACTTC.

The chain recombines TRBV13 with TRBJ2-4; a weak D match, TRBD1 (6 bases). V was cut by 6 bases and J by 3 bases, with 12 bases left in between. The CDR3 sequence is 14 residues long. Germline CDR1 and CDR2: PRHDT and FYEKMQ (reference sequence). CDR3 DNA: TGTGCCAGCAGTTCAGGGGAACTCAAAAACATTCAGTACTTC. Protein: CASSSGELKNIQYF.

The rearrangement joins TRBV7-2 to TRBJ2-1; 7 bases fit TRBD2. Trimming took 2 bases from V and 7 from J; bases not matched to a gene: 14. The CDR3 covers 17 residues. Germline V CDR1 and CDR2: SGHTA, FQGNSA. CDR3 protein: CASSLWGGASDGNEQFF. CDR3 DNA sequence: TGTGCCAGCAGCTTATGGGGAGGGGCTAGTGATGGGAATGAGCAGTTCTTC.

Concerning this clonotype itself: Compared with germline, one end of the junction differs, possibly owing to a read error. The chain is built from TRBV5-1 and TRBJ2-1; 8 nucleotides line up with TRBD2. Germline CDR1 is SGHRS and CDR2 is YFSETQ. There are 17 residues in the CDR3. The CDR3 is CASSQEAWREALDEQLF. The CDR3 bases are TGCGCCAGCAGCCAAGAGGCCTGGCGGGAGGCCTTAGATGAGCAGCTCTTC.

The chain has TRBV12-5 and TRBJ2-2, with 10 positions matching TRBD2. CDR1 and CDR2 from the germline V gene are LGHNT and FRNRAP. V shed 5 bases, J shed 0 bases, and the junction held 3 bases outside the gene matches. This CDR3 is built from 16 residues. The CDR3 sequence is CASGLGTSANTGELFF. DNA for the CDR3: TGTGCTAGTGGTCTCGGGACTAGCGCGAACACCGGGGAGCTGTTTTTT.

On this clonotype: A much bigger clone sits one base away, suggesting this may be a read error. The V gene is TRBV7-2, the J gene TRBJ2-3, with D possibly being TRBD2 (5 bases). Germline CDR1 SGHTA, CDR2 FQGNSA. The ends were cut back, 4 bases at V and 2 bases at J, with 10 bases in the middle. The CDR3 has 14 amino acids. CDR3 nucleotide sequence: TGTGCCAGCAGCTCCCAGAGGGTCACAGATACGCAGTATTTT. It is translated as CASSSQRVTDTQYF.

This clonotype was recorded a few times. J is TRBJ1-3 and V is TRBV6-1, with unresolved D. V lost 4 bases and J 0 bases, leaving 10 bases between the germline ends. Germline V gene sequence: CDR1 MNHNS, CDR2 SASEGT. CDR3 length: 15 amino acids. CDR3 DNA sequence: TGTGCCAGCAGTGGAACACTTCGCTCTGGAAACACCATATATTTT. Amino acids: CASSGTLRSGNTIYF.